This TCR beta chain emerged from a study of T cells in Graves' hyperthyroidism and ophthalmopathy. This clonotype was seen more than once but under ten times. Its antigen is still unknown. TCR beta CDR3 regions were amplified from RNA transcripts. HTBI primers drove first-round RT-PCR of the TCR CDR3. A single record per CDR3 protein comes from TCRdb applying MiXCR to the multiplex PCR reads. The profile shows fewer than 350,000 distinct CDR3 sequences, around 15% of them singletons. Uncontrolled infection, other autoimmune disease, pregnancy or lactation excluded patients. A sample of blood taken at first hyperthyroidism diagnosis preceded any ophthalmopathy symptoms. General study points: Most clonotypes expanded in thyroid above 0.001 were likewise present in blood. A model built on 13 V-J features separated ophthalmopathy from stable hyperthyroidism.

CDR1 is LNHNV and CDR2 is YYDKDF in the germline V gene (reference sequence). Trimming took 5 bases from V and 4 from J, leaving 11 bases between them. This CDR3 is built from 13 residues. The chain employs TRBV15 and TRBJ2-5; the D gene is possibly TRBD2 (6 bases). Sequencing was done on a sample of blood. This TCR was sampled from a woman aged 50 to 60 with Graves' hyperthyroidism that later progressed to Graves' ophthalmopathy. CDR3 in DNA: TGTGCCACCAGCCCCGAGGGAGGAGAGACCCAGTACTTC. Its protein product is CATSPEGGETQYF.